The TCR beta chain described here comes from a study of cytomegalovirus exposure and HLA in healthy donors. Primers included in the PCR were 60 Vbeta and 13 Jbeta primers. Libraries were prepared by immunoSEQ multiplex PCR; TCRdb keeps only in-frame clonotypes and omits some of them. The sample contains approximately 110,000 clones, 81% of which appear only once. Germline V gene lookup returns CDR1 LGHNA and CDR2 YSLEER. This CDR3 has 19 amino acids. With regard to this clone: At one end, the junction sequence differs from germline, possibly due to a read error.

This TCR came from a woman aged 30 to 39 in good health and CMV-seronegative. The chain carries TRBV4-3 and TRBJ2-1, with 8 bases fitting TRBD2. The sequenced sample was PBMCs. The CDR3 nucleotides are TGCGCCAGCGGCCATGATATCGGAATGGGGACTAGACCTTACAATGAGCAGTTCTTC. It codes for CASGHDIGMGTRPYNEQFF.